This entry lists 6 T cell receptor beta chains sequenced from one sample in a study of technical replicates of blood from a handful of donors. This table comes from immunoSEQ multiplex PCR, and its TCRdb copy is limited to in-frame clones, with some not included. The table lists roughly 60,000 clones, under 90% of them singletons. The sequencing sample was made of PBMCs. The receptors stem from a human donor in good health. Some clones in this sample may be carry-over from other donors' samples.

This chain links TRBV27 with TRBJ1-1; D uncertain. The V and J ends lost 6 bases and 4 bases respectively, with 15 bases between them. CDR1 is MNHEY, CDR2 SMNVEV, per germline (reference sequence). This CDR3 spans 14 amino acids. CDR3 DNA: TGTGCCAGCAGGTTGGAGGGCGGAGGCACTGAAGCTTTCTTT. The encoded protein is CASRLEGGGTEAFF.

The rearrangement uses TRBV14 and TRBJ2-5, with D unclear. V gave up 1 base and J gave up 4 bases, with 16 bases separating them. Germline assignment: CDR1 SGHDN and CDR2 FVKESK. CDR3 length: 16 amino acids. The CDR3 sequence is CASSQGLNYPGETQYF. DNA of the CDR3: TGTGCCAGCAGCCAAGGTCTTAACTATCCGGGAGAGACCCAGTACTTC.

The V call is TRBV4-1, the J call TRBJ1-6; a possible D gene is TRBD1 (5 bases). The germline V gene encodes CDR1 MGHRA and CDR2 YSYEKL. The CDR3 contains 20 residues. The ends were cut back, 4 bases at V and 0 bases at J, with 22 bases in the middle. This chain's CDR3 is CASSPFSRGGISSYNSPLHF. The CDR3 DNA sequence: TGCGCCAGCAGCCCATTTTCTCGCGGGGGGATCAGCTCCTATAATTCACCCCTCCACTTT.

This chain links TRBV6-1 with TRBJ1-2; D not resolved. V lost 5 bases to trimming and J lost 4 bases, with 14 bases between them. The germline V gene encodes CDR1 MNHNS and CDR2 SASEGT. The CDR3 extends over 14 amino acids. The CDR3 sequence is CASSFGGLVYGYTF. CDR3 in DNA: TGTGCCAGCAGTTTCGGCGGTTTAGTCTATGGCTACACCTTC.

This chain uses TRBV7-2 with TRBJ2-2, with D uncertain. Between the trimmed V and J ends, which lost 0 bases and 2 bases, there was a span of 4 bases. The length of the CDR3 is 14 residues. Germline CDR1 is SGHTA and CDR2 is FQGNSA. The CDR3 here is CASSLAGNTGELFF. DNA for the CDR3: TGTGCCAGCAGCTTAGCCGGTAACACCGGGGAGCTGTTTTTT.

This chain uses TRBV30 with TRBJ2-1; D remains unclear. This CDR3 is 13 amino acids long. V lost 2 bases to trimming and J lost 4 bases, with 9 bases between them. Germline CDR1 and CDR2: GTSNPN and SVGIG (reference sequence). The CDR3 here is CAWSSAGYNEQFF. Written as DNA, the CDR3 is TGTGCCTGGAGTTCGGCAGGATACAATGAGCAGTTCTTC.